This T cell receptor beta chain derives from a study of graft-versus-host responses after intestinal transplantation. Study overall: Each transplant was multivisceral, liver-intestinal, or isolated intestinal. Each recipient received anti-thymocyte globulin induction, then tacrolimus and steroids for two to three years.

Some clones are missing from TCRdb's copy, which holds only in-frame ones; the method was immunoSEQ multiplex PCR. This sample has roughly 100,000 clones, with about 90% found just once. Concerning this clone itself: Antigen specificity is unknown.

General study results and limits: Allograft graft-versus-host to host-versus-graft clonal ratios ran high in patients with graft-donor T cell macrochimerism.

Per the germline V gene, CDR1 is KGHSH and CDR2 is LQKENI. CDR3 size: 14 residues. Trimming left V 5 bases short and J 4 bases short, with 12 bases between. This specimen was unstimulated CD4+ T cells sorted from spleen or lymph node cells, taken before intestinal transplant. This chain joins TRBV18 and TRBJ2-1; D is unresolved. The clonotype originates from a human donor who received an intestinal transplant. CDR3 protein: CASSIESVYNEQFF. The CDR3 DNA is TGTGCCAGCTCAATCGAGAGCGTATACAATGAGCAGTTCTTC. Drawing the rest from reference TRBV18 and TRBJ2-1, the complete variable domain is NAGVMQNPRHLVRRRGQEARLRCSPMKGHSHVYWYRQLPEEGLKFMVYLQKENIIDESGMPKERFSAEFPKEGPSILRIQQVVRGDSAAYFCASSIESVYNEQFFGPGTRLTVL.